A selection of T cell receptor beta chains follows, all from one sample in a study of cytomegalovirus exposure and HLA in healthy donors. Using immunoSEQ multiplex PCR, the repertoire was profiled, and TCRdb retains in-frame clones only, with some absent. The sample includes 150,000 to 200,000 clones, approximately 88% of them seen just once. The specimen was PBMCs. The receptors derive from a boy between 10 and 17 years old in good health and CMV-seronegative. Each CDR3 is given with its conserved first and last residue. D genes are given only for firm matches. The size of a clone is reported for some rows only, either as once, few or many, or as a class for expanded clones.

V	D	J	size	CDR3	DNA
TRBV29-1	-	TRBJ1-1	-	CSVEAGRANTEAFF	TGCAGCGTTGAAGCCGGGAGGGCGAACACTGAAGCTTTCTTT
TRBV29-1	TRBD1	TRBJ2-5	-	CSVGSGRGLGETQYF	TGCAGCGTTGGATCGGGCAGGGGGCTGGGGGAGACCCAGTACTTC
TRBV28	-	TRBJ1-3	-	CASSLTGVGNTIYF	TGTGCCAGCAGTTTAACCGGGGTTGGAAACACCATATATTTT
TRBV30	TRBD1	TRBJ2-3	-	CAWSEQGASDTQYF	TGTGCCTGGAGTGAACAGGGGGCTTCAGATACGCAGTATTTT
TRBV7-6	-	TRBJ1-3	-	CASSSQRRGNTIYF	TGTGCCAGCAGCTCCCAACGTCGGGGAAACACCATATATTTT
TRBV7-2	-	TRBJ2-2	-	CASSLQGLRNTGELFF	TGTGCCAGCAGCTTGCAGGGACTCCGGAACACCGGGGAGCTGTTTTTT
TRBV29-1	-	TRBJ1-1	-	CSVAGHPNTEAFF	TGCAGCGTTGCGGGACACCCGAACACTGAAGCTTTCTTT
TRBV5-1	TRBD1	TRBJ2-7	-	CASSQWDRGDEQYF	TGCGCCAGCAGCCAATGGGACAGGGGAGACGAGCAGTACTTC
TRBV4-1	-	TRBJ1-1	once	CASSQDQVSEAFF	TGCGCCAGCAGCCAAGATCAGGTCTCTGAAGCTTTCTTT
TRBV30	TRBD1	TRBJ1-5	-	CAWSVQGPHQPQHF	TGTGCCTGGAGTGTACAGGGGCCCCATCAGCCCCAGCATTTT
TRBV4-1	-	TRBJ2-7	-	CASSQDYYEQYF	TGCGCCAGCAGCCAAGATTATTACGAGCAGTACTTC
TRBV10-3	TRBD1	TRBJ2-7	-	CAISDIDRAYSYEQYF	TGTGCCATCAGTGATATCGACAGGGCCTACTCCTACGAGCAGTACTTC
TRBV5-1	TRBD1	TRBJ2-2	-	CASSLAGTGGGSGELFF	TGCGCCAGCAGCTTGGCCGGAACAGGGGGCGGTTCCGGGGAGCTGTTTTTT
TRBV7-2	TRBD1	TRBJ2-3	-	CASSLTGSSTDTQYF	TGTGCCAGCAGCTTGACAGGGTCTTCTACAGATACGCAGTATTTT
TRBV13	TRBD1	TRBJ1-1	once	CASSSTGLGAFF	TGTGCCAGCAGTTCGACAGGGCTCGGAGCTTTCTTT
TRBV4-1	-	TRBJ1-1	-	CASSQDPVGATPTEAFF	TGCGCCAGCAGCCAAGACCCCGTGGGGGCAACCCCCACTGAAGCTTTCTTT
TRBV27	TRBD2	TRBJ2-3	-	CASSLSRVAGGRKAQYF	TGTGCCAGCAGTTTATCGAGAGTAGCGGGGGGCCGAAAGGCGCAGTATTTT
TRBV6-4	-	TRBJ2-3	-	CASRVTSSTDTQYF	TGTGCCAGCAGGGTTACTAGTTCCACAGATACGCAGTATTTT
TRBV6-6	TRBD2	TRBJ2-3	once	CASSLGLAASTDTQYF	TGTGCCAGCAGTCTCGGACTAGCGGCCAGCACAGATACGCAGTATTTT
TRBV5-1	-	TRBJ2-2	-	CASSLVIGRRTDTGELFF	TGCGCCAGCAGCTTGGTTATAGGCCGGAGGACGGACACCGGGGAGCTGTTTTTT
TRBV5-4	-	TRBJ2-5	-	CASSALGRRGETQYF	TGTGCCAGCAGCGCCTTGGGGAGGCGAGGGGAGACCCAGTACTTC
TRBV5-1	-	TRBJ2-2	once	CASQWAPNTGELFF	TGCGCCAGCCAGTGGGCGCCGAACACCGGGGAGCTGTTTTTT
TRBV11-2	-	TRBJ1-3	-	CASSLGTGSGNTIYF	TGTGCCAGCAGCTTAGGGACGGGATCTGGAAACACCATATATTTT
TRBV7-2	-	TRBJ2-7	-	CASSRPGMGEQYF	TGTGCCAGCAGCCGACCGGGGATGGGGGAGCAGTACTTC
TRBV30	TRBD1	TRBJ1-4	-	CACPGQPTNEKLFF	TGTGCCTGCCCGGGACAGCCAACTAATGAAAAACTGTTTTTT
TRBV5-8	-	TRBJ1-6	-	CASSLSFGFGRNSPLHF	TGTGCCAGCAGCTTGAGTTTTGGTTTTGGGAGAAATTCACCCCTCCACTTT
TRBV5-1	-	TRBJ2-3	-	CASTLTDTQYF	TGCGCCAGCACCCTCACAGATACGCAGTATTTT
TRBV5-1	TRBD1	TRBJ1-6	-	CASRQGHNSPLHF	TGCGCCAGCCGACAGGGACACAATTCACCCCTCCACTTT
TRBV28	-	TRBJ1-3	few	CASSLWASSGNTIYF	TGTGCCAGCAGTCTCTGGGCCTCCTCTGGAAACACCATATATTTT
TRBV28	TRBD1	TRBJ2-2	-	CASSPPRQGAPGELFF	TGTGCCAGCAGCCCTCCCCGACAGGGGGCCCCCGGGGAGCTGTTTTTT
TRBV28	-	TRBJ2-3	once	CASSSTGNPDTQYF	TGTGCCAGCAGTTCAACAGGGAACCCAGATACGCAGTATTTT
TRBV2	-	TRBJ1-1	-	CASNAGDRNEAFF	TGTGCCAGCAATGCAGGGGATCGGAATGAAGCTTTCTTT
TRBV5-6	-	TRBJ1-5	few	CASSLAGNQPQHF	TGTGCCAGCAGCTTGGCCGGGAATCAGCCCCAGCATTTT
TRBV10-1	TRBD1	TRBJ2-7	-	CASSVTRTGGEQYF	TGCGCCAGCAGTGTCACACGAACAGGGGGCGAGCAGTACTTC
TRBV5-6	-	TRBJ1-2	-	CASIEEGNSLYGYTF	TGTGCCAGCATCGAGGAGGGCAATTCCCTCTATGGCTACACCTTC
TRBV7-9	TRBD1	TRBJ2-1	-	CASKQGVKNEQFF	TGTGCCAGCAAACAGGGGGTAAAAAATGAGCAGTTCTTC
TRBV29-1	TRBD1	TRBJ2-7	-	CSVPGQGYEQYF	TGCAGCGTGCCGGGACAGGGCTACGAGCAGTACTTC
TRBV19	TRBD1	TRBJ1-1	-	CASNPPGRGRWTEAFF	TGTGCCAGTAACCCCCCGGGCAGGGGGCGATGGACTGAAGCTTTCTTT
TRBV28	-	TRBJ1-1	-	CASSLQGNTEAFF	TGTGCCAGCAGTTTACAGGGGAACACTGAAGCTTTCTTT
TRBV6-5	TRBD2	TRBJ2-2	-	CASSYSREGPTGELFF	TGTGCCAGCAGTTACTCGCGGGAGGGCCCCACCGGGGAGCTGTTTTTT
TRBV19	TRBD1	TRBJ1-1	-	CASSPRQGEAFF	TGTGCCAGTAGTCCCAGACAGGGAGAAGCTTTCTTT
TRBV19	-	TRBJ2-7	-	CASSIVGDGSYEQYF	TGTGCCAGTAGTATAGTAGGGGATGGGTCCTACGAGCAGTACTTC
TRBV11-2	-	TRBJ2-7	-	CASRFGGGYEQYF	TGTGCCAGCAGATTTGGTGGAGGCTACGAGCAGTACTTC
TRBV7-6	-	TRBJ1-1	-	CASSLARQDGAFF	TGTGCCAGCAGCTTAGCTAGACAGGATGGAGCTTTCTTT
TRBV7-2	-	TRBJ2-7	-	CASSPRTHSSYEQYF	TGTGCCAGCAGCCCTCGGACTCACAGCTCCTACGAGCAGTACTTC
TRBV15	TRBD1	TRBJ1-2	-	CATSREDRENGYTF	TGTGCCACCAGCAGAGAGGACAGGGAGAATGGCTACACCTTC
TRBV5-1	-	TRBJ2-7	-	CASSFYVWTDLRGMLTYEQYF	TGCGCCAGCAGCTTCTATGTCTGGACGGACCTGCGAGGGATGCTCACCTACGAGCAGTACTTC